The rows below give T cell receptor beta chains drawn from one sample of a study of regulatory T cells in long-lasting Graves disease. TCRdb reanalysed the multiplex PCR reads using MiXCR and keeps one entry per CDR3 protein. This table has hundreds of thousands of distinct CDR3 sequences, 15% to 20% appearing once. The same sample was also used in a study of T cells in Graves' hyperthyroidism and ophthalmopathy.

The source was peripheral blood mononuclear cells (PBMCs), collected at new diagnosis, from a patient treated with antithyroid drugs. These receptors were collected from a woman in her forties or fifties with Graves disease. Each CDR3 is given with its conserved first and last residue.

v_call,cdr3_aa
TRBV5-1,CASSLDFVNTEAFF
TRBV19,CASSMWTVPNEQFF
TRBV12-3/TRBV12-4,CASSRTGTYEQYF
TRBV28,CASRESPRHYEQYF
TRBV12-3/TRBV12-4,CASSPQGAGYTF
TRBV5-5,CASSLDWGLGDTEAFF
TRBV4-1,CASSQGEGINEKLFF
TRBV10-3,CAISEAGSGGTQYF
TRBV18,CASSPIGQETQYF
TRBV6-1,CASATRGAFF
TRBV5-4,CASSWSPGTGDDGYTF
TRBV2,CASSVGRGGYEQYF
TRBV30,CAWSQAYEQYF
TRBV6-2/TRBV6-3,CASKGLSGGYNEQFF
TRBV12-3/TRBV12-4,CASSSLSQLDTQYF
TRBV20-1,CSARDSQHGPSYEQYF
TRBV7-3,CASSLYTGGTGELFF
TRBV19,CASSIRLRGTGELFF
TRBV9,CASSVDGTGGEKLFF
TRBV6-1,CASSVLGESYGYTF
TRBV29-1,CSVTYQPPEQFF
TRBV2,CASSGRTGEHEQYF
TRBV11-3,CASSSRAGGFNEQFF
TRBV7-7,CASRVGGSNEQFF
TRBV10-3,CAISEARETQYF
TRBV12-3/TRBV12-4,CASSSLGGGYEQYF
TRBV6-1,CANRRGQGCQETQYF
TRBV9,CASSGQQGAEGYTF
TRBV29-1,CSVVTGTFWGYTF
TRBV6-1,CASSGYWYKQFF
TRBV11-2,CASSLGRASGSRETQYF
TRBV12-5,CASGLVNLRQKAFF
TRBV6-1,CATRRGGEGNTIYF
TRBV28,CASSQTGGGYTF
TRBV5-6,CANSSDRGQTEAFF
TRBV12-3/TRBV12-4,CASSPQALDTEAFF
TRBV29-1,CSAPGRTTGYTF
TRBV7-2,CASSSRSSYNSPLHF
TRBV11-2,CASSRVGQTEAFF
TRBV20-1,CSARSPGGELMGEQFF
TRBV28,CASKPGRSGGYGYTF
TRBV12-3/TRBV12-4,CASSPGQGDEQYF
TRBV2,CASAGGGSGNQPQHF
TRBV6-1,CASSIPRSRRQGYMNTEAFF
TRBV5-4,CASSLSRQGSPYNEQFF
TRBV7-2,CASSPDDGRRWGSGNTIYF
TRBV9,CASSAGGTSNNSPLHF
TRBV5-1,CASSVSGGWTEAFF
TRBV11-2,CASSLVQGAPTGELFF
TRBV6-1,CASSPGPWGYTF
TRBV12-3/TRBV12-4,CASSLGRTATNEKLFF
TRBV5-1,CASSLGQTGNTEAFF
TRBV3-1,CASSQDSGSTRQYF
TRBV6-5,CASSWAGTGGNEQFF